A selection of T cell receptor beta chains follows, all from one sample in a study of monozygotic twins with inflammatory bowel disease. Each CDR3 protein gets one entry in TCRdb, which reprocessed the 5' RACE reads and gives no DNA. The ten most abundant clones cover 2% to 2.5% of a sample with around 450,000 distinct CDR3 sequences. Specimen: blood. The receptors were gathered from a human donor with ulcerative colitis or Crohn's disease, or a healthy co-twin of an affected twin (not recorded which). Each CDR3 is given with its conserved first and last residue.

TRBV12-3/TRBV12-4	TRBJ2-7	CASSFLDEQYF
TRBV7-9	TRBJ1-2	CASSLGGQYGYTF
TRBV20-1	TRBJ2-1	CSARGLRGGTNEQFF
TRBV12-3/TRBV12-4	TRBJ2-5	CASSFLAGARETQYF
TRBV20-1	TRBJ2-3	CSASIAGSDTQYF
TRBV24-1	TRBJ2-1	CATSDKTAGALIQQFF
TRBV7-9	TRBJ2-7	CASSLAGIFEEQYF
TRBV5-1	TRBJ2-7	CASSPMTSGSVSYEQYF
TRBV20-1	TRBJ2-7	CSAPTSGRAPEQYF
TRBV7-9	TRBJ2-5	CASSRGQRETQYF
TRBV6-2/TRBV6-3	TRBJ1-1	CASSYRIKAFF
TRBV18	TRBJ2-7	CASSPPTPEGDEQYF
TRBV11-2	TRBJ2-3	CASSWGGYTGGTQYF
TRBV2	TRBJ2-1	CASSEQGLWNEQFF
TRBV5-6	TRBJ1-4	CASSGQDWEKLFF
TRBV25-1	TRBJ1-4	CASSDPSEEKLFF
TRBV2	TRBJ1-4	CASSPPLGQGSTSF
TRBV6-1	TRBJ2-2	CASLSGPNTGELFF
TRBV29-1	TRBJ2-7	CSVRSTSPYEQYF
TRBV7-3	TRBJ1-1	CASSHTGGAVSEAFF
TRBV3-1	TRBJ1-1	CASSHLNTEAFF
TRBV4-2	TRBJ2-2	CASSRRTSGSGNTGELFF
TRBV3-1	TRBJ2-1	CASSQGPGGWQFF
TRBV2	TRBJ1-1	CASKRTGRTEAFF
TRBV6-1	TRBJ2-1	CASREGSGTHNEQFF
TRBV20-1	TRBJ2-1	CSAISDSYNEQFF
TRBV5-6	TRBJ1-1	CASSPQYAGGVEAFF
TRBV29-1	TRBJ1-4	CSVSLTGQVDEKLFF
TRBV18	TRBJ1-1	CASSPAGTTTTEAFF
TRBV4-2	TRBJ2-7	CASSQFSGQYEQYF
TRBV20-1	TRBJ1-5	CSAREGRGNSNQPQHF
TRBV7-9	TRBJ1-1	CASSLGVRAEAFF
TRBV5-4	TRBJ2-1	CASSTQGGDEQFF
TRBV5-1	TRBJ2-1	CASSGSPQDNEQFF
TRBV3-1	TRBJ2-5	CASSAPGMETQYF
TRBV6-6	TRBJ2-3	CASRYNGQGTQYF
TRBV7-9	TRBJ1-3	CASSLSSGPRSGNTIYF
TRBV4-1	TRBJ2-3	CASSQDKGGPAQYF
TRBV2	TRBJ2-5	CASSPTAGGTETQYF
TRBV10-3	TRBJ2-5	CAISDQRETQYF
TRBV7-2	TRBJ1-4	CASSPGEGPNEKLFF
TRBV5-6	TRBJ1-1	CASSLEAGINTEAFF
TRBV4-1	TRBJ2-5	CASSLQTSGFQETQYF
TRBV7-2	TRBJ2-5	CASSSPAGSQYF
TRBV9	TRBJ2-3	CASSDSGTSGGRYSTQYF
TRBV12-3/TRBV12-4	TRBJ2-5	CASRDRGETQYF
TRBV7-2	TRBJ2-5	CARTTGQRLQETQYF
TRBV3-1	TRBJ2-1	CASSQRSGVMDEQFF
TRBV25-1	TRBJ2-5	CASSDSRPSPTQYF
TRBV7-6	TRBJ2-7	CASSLWGGTGGEQYF
TRBV6-5	TRBJ2-7	CASSYTRTSGKSYEQYF
TRBV20-1	TRBJ1-5	CSARDHGGSNQPQHF
TRBV4-1	TRBJ2-1	CASSQEDSPRGNEQFF
TRBV7-2	TRBJ2-3	CASSLGASGGRDTQYF
TRBV27	TRBJ2-2	CASSHTGFGTGELFF
TRBV10-3	TRBJ1-2	CAISDPAVAYGYTF
TRBV4-2	TRBJ2-7	CASSLAGNTYEQYF